These 24 T cell receptor beta chains came from one sample sequenced in a study of metastatic and nonmetastatic thyroid tumors (dated by TCRdb to about 2020). Before undergoing thyroid surgery, none of the patients had been given any kind of treatment. The library was obtained by PCR. Instrument on record: Illumina HiSeq 4000. TCRdb redid the processing of the public reads, applying fastp at Q25 and MiXCR, and retained in-frame beta chains. Here the sample has tens of thousands of clones; 25% to 35% occur a single time. The ten top clones hold roughly 15% of the sample. Sequenced: blood. Source of these receptors: a female donor with papillary thyroid cancer or a benign thyroid nodule (not recorded which). Some clones in this sample may be carry-over from other donors' samples.

In this sample, this clone turned up a few times. The chain employs TRBV28 and TRBJ1-6; TRBD1 matches 9 bases. J gave up 10 bases and V 2 bases, and 3 bases lay outside the gene matches. CDR3 size: 14 residues. From germline, CDR1 is MDHEN and CDR2 SYDVKM. The CDR3 DNA follows: TGTGCCAGCAGTTTAACAGGGGGCAGCTCACCCCTCCACTTT. This codes for CASSLTGGSSPLHF.

The chain is built from TRBV15 and TRBJ2-3; TRBD2 matches at 7 bases. Looked up from germline, CDR1 is LNHNV and CDR2 is YYDKDF (reference sequence). The CDR3 loop spans 15 amino acids. V lost 1 base, J lost 0 bases, and 1 base stayed unmatched. This CDR3 is CATSRGEGSTDTQYF. For the CDR3, the DNA is TGTGCCACCAGCAGAGGGGAGGGGAGCACAGATACGCAGTATTTT.

V is TRBV5-5 and J is TRBJ1-1; D is unresolved. Germline CDR1 SGHKS, CDR2 YYEKEE (reference sequence). The CDR3 covers 13 residues. The V end was cut by 4 bases, the J end by 11 bases, with 18 bases between. Here the CDR3 reads CASSIMGPGNAFF. DNA of the CDR3: TGTGCCAGCAGCATTATGGGTCCGGGGAACGCTTTCTTT. The full variable domain, completed using reference TRBV5-5 and TRBJ1-1, is DAGVTQSPTHLIKTRGQQVTLRCSPISGHKSVSWYQQVLGQGPQFIFQYYEKEERGRGNFPDRFSARQFPNYSSELNVNALLLGDSALYLCASSIMGPGNAFFGQGTRLTVV.

CDR3 protein: CASSYSTREGSYEQYF. The CDR3 nucleotides are TGTGCCAGCAGTTACTCGACGCGGGAGGGATCCTACGAGCAGTACTTC. V and J are TRBV6-2 or TRBV6-3 and TRBJ2-7; 9 positions agree with TRBD2. The CDR3 contains 16 residues. Germline V lookup: CDR1 MNHEY, CDR2 SVGEGT. With 0 bases clipped from V and 1 base from J, the junction kept 4 bases outside the gene matches.

This clone has a handful of counts. The chain couples TRBV4-3 to TRBJ2-7; 10 nucleotides align to TRBD2. Losses at the gene ends were 1 base for V and 4 bases for J; bases not matched to a gene: 1. The CDR3 runs 14 residues. Germline V CDR1 and CDR2: LGHNA, YSLEER. The CDR3 sequence is CASSQGLAGYEQYF. CDR3 in DNA: TGCGCCAGCAGCCAAGGACTAGCGGGTTACGAGCAGTACTTC.

In this sample, this clone turned up a few times. V and J are TRBV7-2 and TRBJ1-2; D is uncertain. V was trimmed by 0 bases and J by 8 bases, leaving 16 bases between them. Germline V lookup: CDR1 SGHTA, CDR2 FQGNSA. CDR3 size: 15 residues. This CDR3 reads CASSLARVGRSGYTF. Written as DNA, the CDR3 is TGTGCCAGCAGCTTAGCGAGAGTCGGTAGATCCGGCTACACCTTC.

This clone is medium-sized in the sample. The chain joins TRBV15 to TRBJ1-6, with TRBD1 matching over 7 bases. In germline, CDR1 is LNHNV, CDR2 YYDKDF (reference sequence). This CDR3 has 15 amino acids. The J segment lost 11 bases and the V segment lost 0 bases, leaving 7 bases of the junction unmatched. DNA of the CDR3: TGTGCCACCAGCAGAGATCTAGGACAGGAGCCACCCCTCCACTTT. Protein sequence: CATSRDLGQEPPLHF.

The chain carries TRBV30 and TRBJ1-2, with D uncertain. This CDR3 contains 12 residues. CDR1 and CDR2 from the germline V gene are GTSNPN and SVGIG (reference sequence). Trimming pared 0 bases from V and 4 bases from J, leaving 6 bases between. The CDR3 DNA follows: TGTGCCTGGAGTGTACTAGGCTATGGCTACACCTTC. Translating it yields CAWSVLGYGYTF.

The CDR3 nucleotides read TGTGCCTGGAGTGTAGGGGGGGCCAAAAACATTCAGTACTTC. The encoded protein is CAWSVGGAKNIQYF. The chain employs TRBV30 and TRBJ2-4; D might be TRBD1 or TRBD2, each matching 6 bases. The V end was cut by 0 bases, the J end by 1 base, with 7 bases between. Germline CDR1 and CDR2: GTSNPN and SVGIG (reference sequence). CDR3 length: 14 amino acids.

This rearrangement joins TRBV6-2 or TRBV6-3 to TRBJ1-2, with D perhaps matching TRBD1 (5 bases). Trimming removed 2 bases from V and 3 bases from J, with 13 bases in between. Germline lookup yields CDR1 MNHEY and CDR2 SVGEGT. There are 15 residues in the CDR3. CDR3 nucleotide sequence: TGTGCCAGCAGTTACAATGGCGGCAGGGACTATGGCTACACCTTC. It codes for CASSYNGGRDYGYTF.

This chain uses TRBV18 with TRBJ1-2, with D hard to call. V was clipped by 3 bases and J by 3 bases, with 14 bases between them. Per the germline V gene, CDR1 is KGHSH and CDR2 is LQKENI. The CDR3 sequence is 15 residues long. CDR3 in amino acids: CASSPRTEADYGYTF. The CDR3 nucleotides are TGTGCCAGCTCACCGCGGACGGAGGCGGACTATGGCTACACCTTC.

This clone was found a few times. The chain couples TRBV6-2 or TRBV6-3 to TRBJ2-1; possibly TRBD2 for D (5 bases). V was shortened by 6 bases and J by 2 bases, with 14 bases between the two germline ends. CDR3 length: 15 amino acids. CDR1 and CDR2 (germline): MNHEY, SVGEGT. In DNA form, the CDR3 reads TGTGCCAGCAGAGCACTAGTTCTCCCCTACAATGAGCAGTTCTTC. This translates into CASRALVLPYNEQFF.

V usage is TRBV28 and J usage is TRBJ2-7, with no clear D. This CDR3 has 12 amino acids. The V gene's germline CDR1 is MDHEN and CDR2 SYDVKM. V lost 10 bases and J lost 7, with 17 bases in between. CDR3 region: CATRTGPREQYF. The CDR3 nucleotides are TGTGCCACCAGGACCGGTCCTAGAGAGCAGTACTTC.

The gene calls are TRBV9 and TRBJ2-3; 7 bases are a match to TRBD2. Looked up from germline, CDR1 is SGDLS and CDR2 is YYNGEE. After removal of 0 bases from V and 0 bases from J, the junction contained 4 bases not matched to a gene. The CDR3 is 16 residues long. The CDR3 loop is CASSVEGRASTDTQYF. CDR3 sequence (DNA): TGTGCCAGCAGCGTAGAGGGGAGGGCTAGCACAGATACGCAGTATTTT.

This clone ranks as medium-sized (0.01 to 0.1%). V and J are TRBV6-2 or TRBV6-3 and TRBJ1-2; unclear D gene. V was clipped by 7 bases and J by 4 bases, with 10 bases between them. Germline V CDR1 and CDR2: MNHEY, SVGEGT. This CDR3 spans 12 amino acids. CDR3 region: CASIPPPYGYTF. CDR3 DNA sequence: TGTGCCAGCATCCCTCCCCCCTATGGCTACACCTTC.

This clone was counted between two and nine times. The chain carries TRBV5-1 and TRBJ2-1, with TRBD1 identical over 9 bases. Trimming took 4 bases from V and 6 from J; bases not matched to a gene: 5. The CDR3 contains 14 residues. Germline CDR1 and CDR2: SGHRS and YFSETQ. The CDR3 DNA reads TGCGCCAGCAGCAAACCGGGACAGGGCAATGAGCAGTTCTTC. This encodes CASSKPGQGNEQFF. The entire variable domain, with the rest obtained from reference TRBV5-1 and TRBJ2-1, is as follows: KAGVTQTPRYLIKTRGQQVTLSCSPISGHRSVSWYQQTPGQGLQFLFEYFSETQRNKGNFPGRFSGRQFSNSRSEMNVSTLELGDSALYLCASSKPGQGNEQFFGPGTRLTVL.

The chain employs TRBV7-3 and TRBJ1-3; weak D call: TRBD1 (6 bases). CDR1 is SGHTA, CDR2 FQGTGA, per germline. V shed 5 bases and J shed 3 bases, with 14 bases lying between them. This CDR3 region has 15 residues. CDR3 sequence reads: CASSQMGGFGNTIYF. CDR3 sequence (DNA): TGTGCCAGCAGCCAGATGGGGGGCTTTGGAAACACCATATATTTT.

This clone was seen a few times. The V call is TRBV4-3, the J call TRBJ2-7; 7 bases are a match to TRBD1. Germline CDR1 LGHNA, CDR2 YSLEER. The CDR3 contains 16 residues. V lost 0 bases, J lost 2 bases, and 7 bases stayed unmatched. CDR3 loop: CASSQDRGRFTYEQYF. The CDR3 DNA reads TGCGCCAGCAGCCAAGATAGGGGGCGGTTCACCTACGAGCAGTACTTC.

The V call is TRBV7-6, the J call TRBJ2-7; D is ambiguous. V gave up 5 bases and J gave up 3 bases, with 8 bases separating them. CDR3 length: 12 amino acids. CDR1 and CDR2 (germline): SGHVS, FNYEAQ. CDR3 sequence reads: CASSPLDYEQYF. The CDR3, as DNA: TGTGCCAGCAGCCCCCTAGACTACGAGCAGTACTTC. Combining the CDR3 with reference TRBV7-6 and TRBJ2-7 gives the whole variable domain GAGVSQSPRYKVTKRGQDVALRCDPISGHVSLYWYRQALGQGPEFLTYFNYEAQQDKSGLPNDRFSAERPEGSISTLTIQRTEQRDSAMYRCASSPLDYEQYFGPGTRLTVT.

V gene TRBV6-1 combines with J gene TRBJ2-3; D is ambiguous. There are 14 residues in the CDR3. The V end was cut by 8 bases, the J end by 6 bases, with 18 bases between. The germline CDR1 and CDR2 sequences are MNHNS and SASEGT. The CDR3: CASARLGLADTQYF. The CDR3 DNA sequence: TGTGCCAGCGCGAGGTTAGGGCTGGCGGATACGCAGTATTTT.

V gene TRBV3-1 combines with J gene TRBJ2-6, with D perhaps TRBD2 (6 bases). Trimming took 4 bases from V and 4 from J, leaving 17 bases between them. The CDR3 totals 17 residues. CDR1 is LGHDT, CDR2 YNNKEL, per germline (reference sequence). The CDR3 here is CASSPVTGERGANVLTF. In DNA, the CDR3 is TGTGCCAGCAGCCCCGTCACGGGGGAGCGAGGGGCCAACGTCCTGACTTTC.

This rearrangement joins TRBV2 to TRBJ1-2, with unresolved D. In germline, CDR1 is SNHLY, CDR2 FYNNEI. Trimming cost V 3 bases and J 5 bases, with 10 bases left between them. The CDR3 extends over 13 amino acids. DNA for the CDR3: TGTGCCAGCAGTGACGCAGCTGGTTATGGCTACACCTTC. Its translation is CASSDAAGYGYTF. Looking up the rest from reference TRBV2 and TRBJ1-2 gives the full variable domain: EPEVTQTPSHQVTQMGQEVILRCVPISNHLYFYWYRQILGQKVEFLVSFYNNEISEKSEIFDDQFSVERPDGSNFTLKIRSTKLEDSAMYFCASSDAAGYGYTFGSGTRLTVV.

This clone came up a few times. V and J are TRBV19 and TRBJ1-1, with D hard to call. CDR3 size: 14 residues. V lost 7 bases and J lost 1, with 13 bases in between. Germline values: CDR1 LNHDA, CDR2 SQIVND (reference sequence). CDR3 sequence (DNA): TGTGCCAGTATCCCAGCGGCACAGAACACTGAAGCTTTCTTT. This encodes CASIPAAQNTEAFF.

This clone was detected ten times or more. The chain is built from TRBV3-1 and TRBJ1-1, with D perhaps matching TRBD1 (5 bases). The CDR3 runs to 16 residues. The germline V gene encodes CDR1 LGHDT and CDR2 YNNKEL (reference sequence). V shed 1 base and J shed 5 bases, with 17 bases lying between them. CDR3 sequence reads: CASSQGGGGGRTEAFF. The CDR3 nucleotides read TGTGCCAGCAGCCAAGGCGGAGGCGGGGGGAGGACTGAAGCTTTCTTT.